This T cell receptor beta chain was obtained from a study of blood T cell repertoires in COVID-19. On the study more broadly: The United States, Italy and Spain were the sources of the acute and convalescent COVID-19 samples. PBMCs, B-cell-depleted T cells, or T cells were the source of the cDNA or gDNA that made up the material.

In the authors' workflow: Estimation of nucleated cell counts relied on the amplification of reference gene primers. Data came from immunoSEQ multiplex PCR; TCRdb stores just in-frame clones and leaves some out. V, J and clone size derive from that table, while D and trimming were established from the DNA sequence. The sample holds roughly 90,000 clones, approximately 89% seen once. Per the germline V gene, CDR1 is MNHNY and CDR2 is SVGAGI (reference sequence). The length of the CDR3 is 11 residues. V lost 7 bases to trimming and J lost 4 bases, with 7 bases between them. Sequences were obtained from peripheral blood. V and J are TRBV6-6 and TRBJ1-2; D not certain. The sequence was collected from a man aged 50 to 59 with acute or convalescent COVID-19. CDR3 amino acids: CASTEIYGYTF. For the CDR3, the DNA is TGTGCCAGCACGGAGATCTATGGCTACACCTTC.